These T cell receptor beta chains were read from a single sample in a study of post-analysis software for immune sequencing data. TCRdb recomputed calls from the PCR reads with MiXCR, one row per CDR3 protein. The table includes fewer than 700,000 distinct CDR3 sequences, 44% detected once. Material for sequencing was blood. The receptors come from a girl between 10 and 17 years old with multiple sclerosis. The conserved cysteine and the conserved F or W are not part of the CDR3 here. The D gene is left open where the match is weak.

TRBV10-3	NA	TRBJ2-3	AISDRGIYTDTQY
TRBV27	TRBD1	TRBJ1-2	ASSPLLQGLDGYT
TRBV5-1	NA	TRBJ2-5	ASSFYSLQETQY
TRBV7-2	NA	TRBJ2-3	AVGAYTDTQY
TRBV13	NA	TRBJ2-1	ASSLEAATLYNEQF
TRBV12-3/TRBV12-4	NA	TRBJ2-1	ASALDNEQF
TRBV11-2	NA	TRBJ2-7	ASSLQVGVVYEQY
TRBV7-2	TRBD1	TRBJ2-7	ASSRDRSSYEQY
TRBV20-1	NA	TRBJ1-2	SASQEGDWHGYT
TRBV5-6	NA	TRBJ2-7	ASSYSGTCYEQY
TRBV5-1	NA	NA	ASSLTFQETQY
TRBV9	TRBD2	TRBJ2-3	ASSVVREGSGTDTQY
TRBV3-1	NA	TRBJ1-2	ASSQPTGYT
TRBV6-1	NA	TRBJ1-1	ACSENSEAF
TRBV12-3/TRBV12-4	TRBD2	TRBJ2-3	ASSARTGTSADTQY
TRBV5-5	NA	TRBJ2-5	ASSSYGAVETQY
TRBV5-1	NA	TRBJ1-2	ASHPGAGDYGYT
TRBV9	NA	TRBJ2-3	ASSALARGTDTQY
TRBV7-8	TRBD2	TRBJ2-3	ASSLGTSGFASTDTQY
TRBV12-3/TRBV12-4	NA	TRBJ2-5	ASSLGGPETQY
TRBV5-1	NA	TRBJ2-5	ASSVDREATQY
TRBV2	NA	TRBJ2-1	ASSERPNYNEQF
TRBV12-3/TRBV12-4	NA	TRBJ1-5	ASSPNGETNQPQH
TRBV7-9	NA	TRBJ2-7	ASKGIGGYEQY
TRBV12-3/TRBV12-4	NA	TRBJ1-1	ASSLAGYKEAF
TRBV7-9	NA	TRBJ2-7	ASSPRLSAYEQY
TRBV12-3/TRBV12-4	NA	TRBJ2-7	ASSPRVPVTYEQY
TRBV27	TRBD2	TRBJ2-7	ASSLTSGDYEQY
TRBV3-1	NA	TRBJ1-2	ASSQELGQVYGYT
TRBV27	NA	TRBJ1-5	ASSTARRQPQH
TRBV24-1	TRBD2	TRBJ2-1	ATSLSGSSYNEQF
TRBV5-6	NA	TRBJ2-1	ASSPRGLSSYNEQF
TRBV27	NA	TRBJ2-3	ASSLLRARGTDTQY
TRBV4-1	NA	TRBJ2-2	ASSPSGVDTGELF
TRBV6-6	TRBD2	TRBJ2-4	ASSTGTRLLKNIQY
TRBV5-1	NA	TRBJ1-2	ASSSGTSNYGYT
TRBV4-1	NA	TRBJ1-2	ASSQEAGVNYGYT
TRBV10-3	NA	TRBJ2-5	ASNQRGYLQETQY
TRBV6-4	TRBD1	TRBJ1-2	ASLEQGRRGYT
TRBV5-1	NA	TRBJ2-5	ASSSGPPQETQY
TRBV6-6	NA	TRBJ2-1	ASSPVRAYNEQF
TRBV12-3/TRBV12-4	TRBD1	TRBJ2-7	ASSFRDSQYEQY
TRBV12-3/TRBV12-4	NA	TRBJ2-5	ASRPQGIGTQY
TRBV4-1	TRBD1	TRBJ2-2	ASSQDEQGYTGELF
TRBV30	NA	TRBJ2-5	AWKGSLRGTQY